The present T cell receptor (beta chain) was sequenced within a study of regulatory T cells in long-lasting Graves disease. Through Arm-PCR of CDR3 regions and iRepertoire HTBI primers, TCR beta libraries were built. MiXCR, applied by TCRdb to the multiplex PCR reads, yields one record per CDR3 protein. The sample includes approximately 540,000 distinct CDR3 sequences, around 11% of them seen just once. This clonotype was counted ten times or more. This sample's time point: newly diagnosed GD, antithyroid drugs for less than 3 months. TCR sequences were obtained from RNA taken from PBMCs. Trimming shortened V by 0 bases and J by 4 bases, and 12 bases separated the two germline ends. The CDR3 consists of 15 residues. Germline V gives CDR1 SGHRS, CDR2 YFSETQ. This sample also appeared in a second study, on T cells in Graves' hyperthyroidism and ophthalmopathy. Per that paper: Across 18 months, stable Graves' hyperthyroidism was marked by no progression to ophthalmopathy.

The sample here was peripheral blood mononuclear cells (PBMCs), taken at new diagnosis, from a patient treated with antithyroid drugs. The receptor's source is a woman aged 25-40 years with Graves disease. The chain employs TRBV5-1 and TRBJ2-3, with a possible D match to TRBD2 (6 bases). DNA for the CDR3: TGCGCCAGCAGCTTGGTCCCCACGGGAGCAGATACGCAGTATTTT. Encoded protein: CASSLVPTGADTQYF.